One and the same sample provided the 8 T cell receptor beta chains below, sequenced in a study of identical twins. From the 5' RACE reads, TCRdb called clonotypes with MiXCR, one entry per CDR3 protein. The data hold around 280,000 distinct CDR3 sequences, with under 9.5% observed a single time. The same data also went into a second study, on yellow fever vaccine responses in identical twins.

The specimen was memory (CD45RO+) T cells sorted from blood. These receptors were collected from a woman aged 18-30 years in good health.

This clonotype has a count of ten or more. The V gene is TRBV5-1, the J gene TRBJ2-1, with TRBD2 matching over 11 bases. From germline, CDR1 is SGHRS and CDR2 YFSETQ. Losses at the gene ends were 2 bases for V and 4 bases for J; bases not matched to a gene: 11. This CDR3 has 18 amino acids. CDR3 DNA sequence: TGCGCCAGCAGCTTCCTGGGGGTAGCGGGAGGGATATACAATGAGCAGTTCTTC. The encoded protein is CASSFLGVAGGIYNEQFF.

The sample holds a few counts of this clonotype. The CDR3 nucleotides are TGTGCCAGCAGCTTAGTCGGAATTGTCTGGGGGAGGGTAGGGACTGAAGCTTTCTTT. This sequence encodes CASSLVGIVWGRVGTEAFF. The chain uses TRBV13 and TRBJ1-1, with a weak D call TRBD1 (5 bases). Deletions cut 1 base from V and 5 bases from J, with 26 bases between. The CDR3 covers 19 residues. The V gene's germline CDR1 is PRHDT and CDR2 FYEKMQ (reference sequence).

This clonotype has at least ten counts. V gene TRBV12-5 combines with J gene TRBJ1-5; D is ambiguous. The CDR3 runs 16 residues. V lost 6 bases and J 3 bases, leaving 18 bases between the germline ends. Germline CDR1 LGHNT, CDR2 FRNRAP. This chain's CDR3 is CASGHTTDRDNQPQHF. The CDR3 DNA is TGTGCTAGTGGCCACACAACCGACCGAGACAATCAGCCCCAGCATTTT.

The CDR3 reads CASRYHYEQYV. In DNA form, the CDR3 reads TGTGCCAGCAGGTATCACTACGAGCAGTACGTC. This chain connects TRBV2 to TRBJ2-7; D call uncertain. Deletions cut 6 bases from V and 3 bases from J, with 6 bases between. Per the germline V gene, CDR1 is SNHLY and CDR2 is FYNNEI. The CDR3 loop spans 11 amino acids.

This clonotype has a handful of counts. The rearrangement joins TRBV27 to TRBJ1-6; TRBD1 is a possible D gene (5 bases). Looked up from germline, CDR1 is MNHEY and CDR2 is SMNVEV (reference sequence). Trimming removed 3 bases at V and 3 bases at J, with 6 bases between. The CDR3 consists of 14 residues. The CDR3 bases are TGTGCCAGCAGTTTGAGGGGCTATAATTCACCCCTCCACTTT. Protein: CASSLRGYNSPLHF.

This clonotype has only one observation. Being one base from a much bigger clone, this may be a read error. The CDR3 sequence: CATSHIRRRGGPGEQFF. In DNA form, the CDR3 reads TGTGCCACCAGCCACATCCGTAGGCGGGGGGGCCCAGGTGAGCAGTTCTTC. The chain links TRBV3-1 to TRBJ2-1, with 9 positions matching TRBD2. The V gene's germline CDR1 is LGHDT and CDR2 YNNKEL (reference sequence). The CDR3 extends over 17 amino acids.

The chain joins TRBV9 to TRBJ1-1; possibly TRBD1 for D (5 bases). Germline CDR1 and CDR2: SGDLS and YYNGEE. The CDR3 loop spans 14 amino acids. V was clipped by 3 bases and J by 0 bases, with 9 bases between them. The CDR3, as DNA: TGTGCCAGCAGCGAGGTAGGGGTGAACACTGAAGCTTTCTTT. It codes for CASSEVGVNTEAFF.

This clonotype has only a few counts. The CDR3 is CASSLATLPYRVEDTEAFF. The CDR3 bases are TGCGCCAGCAGCTTGGCCACGCTCCCCTACAGGGTAGAGGACACTGAAGCTTTCTTT. The V gene is TRBV5-1, the J gene TRBJ1-1, with a tentative D call TRBD1 (6 bases). Trimming pared 0 bases from V and 3 bases from J, leaving 24 bases between. Germline V gene sequence: CDR1 SGHRS, CDR2 YFSETQ. CDR3 length: 19 residues.